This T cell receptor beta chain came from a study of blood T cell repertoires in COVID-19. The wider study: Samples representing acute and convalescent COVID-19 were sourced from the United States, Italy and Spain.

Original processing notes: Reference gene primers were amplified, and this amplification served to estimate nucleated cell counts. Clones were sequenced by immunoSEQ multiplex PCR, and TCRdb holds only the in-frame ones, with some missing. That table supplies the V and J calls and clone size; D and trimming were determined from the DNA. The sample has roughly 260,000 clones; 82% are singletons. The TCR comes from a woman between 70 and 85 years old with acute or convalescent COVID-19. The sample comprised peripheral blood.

CDR3 sequence reads: CASTKTNRGGYTF. DNA of the CDR3: TGTGCCAGCACCAAGACAAACAGGGGTGGCTACACCTTC. The chain carries TRBV7-2 and TRBJ1-2; 7 bases match TRBD1. Germline CDR1 reads SGHTA; CDR2 reads FQGNSA. V lost 7 bases to trimming and J lost 7 bases; unmatched junction nucleotides: 9. The CDR3 has 13 residues.